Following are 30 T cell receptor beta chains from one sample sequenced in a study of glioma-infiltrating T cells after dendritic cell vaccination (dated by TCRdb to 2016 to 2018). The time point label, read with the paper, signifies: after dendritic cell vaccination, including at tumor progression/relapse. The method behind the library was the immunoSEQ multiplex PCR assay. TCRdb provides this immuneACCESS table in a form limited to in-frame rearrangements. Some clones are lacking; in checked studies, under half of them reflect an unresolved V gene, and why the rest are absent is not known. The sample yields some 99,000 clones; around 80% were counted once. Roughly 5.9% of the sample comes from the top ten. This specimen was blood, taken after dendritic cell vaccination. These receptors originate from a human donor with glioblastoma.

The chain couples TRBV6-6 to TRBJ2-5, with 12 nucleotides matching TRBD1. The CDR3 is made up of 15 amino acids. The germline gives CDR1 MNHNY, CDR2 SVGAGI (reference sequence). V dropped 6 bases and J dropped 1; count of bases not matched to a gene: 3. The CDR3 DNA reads TGTGCCAGCAGGGGGACAGGGGGCTCCCAAGAGACCCAGTACTTC. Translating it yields CASRGTGGSQETQYF.

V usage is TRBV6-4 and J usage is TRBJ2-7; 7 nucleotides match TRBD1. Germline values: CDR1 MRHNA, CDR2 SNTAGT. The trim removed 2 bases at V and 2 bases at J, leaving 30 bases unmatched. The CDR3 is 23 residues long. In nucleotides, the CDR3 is TGTGCCAGCAGTGACCCGGTAAGACAGGGAGCCCGGGACCCCATTCTACGGGCCTACGAGCAGTACTTC. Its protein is CASSDPVRQGARDPILRAYEQYF.

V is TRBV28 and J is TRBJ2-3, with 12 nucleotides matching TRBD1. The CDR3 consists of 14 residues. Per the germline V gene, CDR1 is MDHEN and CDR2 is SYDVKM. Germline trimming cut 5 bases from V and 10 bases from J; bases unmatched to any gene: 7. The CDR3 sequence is CASSHSGTGGSQYF. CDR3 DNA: TGTGCCAGCAGTCACTCCGGGACAGGGGGCTCGCAGTATTTT.

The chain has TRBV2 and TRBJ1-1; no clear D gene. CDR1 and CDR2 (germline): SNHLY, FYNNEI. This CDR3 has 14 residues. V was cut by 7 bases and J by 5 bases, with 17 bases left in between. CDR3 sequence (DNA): TGTGCCAGCATCCCCAACGAGTCTGATACTGAAGCTTTCTTT. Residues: CASIPNESDTEAFF.

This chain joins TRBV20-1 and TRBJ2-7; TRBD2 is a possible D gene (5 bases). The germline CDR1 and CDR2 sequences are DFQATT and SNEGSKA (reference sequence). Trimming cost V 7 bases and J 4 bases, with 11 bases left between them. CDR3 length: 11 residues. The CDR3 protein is CSVPDYYEQYF. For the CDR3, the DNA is TGCAGTGTCCCCGACTATTACGAGCAGTACTTC.

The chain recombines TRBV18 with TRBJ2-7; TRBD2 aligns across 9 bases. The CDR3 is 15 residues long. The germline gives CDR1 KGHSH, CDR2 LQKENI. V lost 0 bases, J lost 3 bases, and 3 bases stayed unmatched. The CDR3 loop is CASSPPSGSFYEQYF. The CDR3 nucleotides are TGTGCCAGCTCACCACCTAGCGGGAGTTTCTACGAGCAGTACTTC.

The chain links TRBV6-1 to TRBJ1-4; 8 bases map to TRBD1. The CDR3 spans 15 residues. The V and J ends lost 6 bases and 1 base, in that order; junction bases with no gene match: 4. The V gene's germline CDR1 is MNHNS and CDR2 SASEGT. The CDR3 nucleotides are TGTGCCAGCAGGGTAGACAGGGGAACTAATGAAAAACTGTTTTTT. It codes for CASRVDRGTNEKLFF.

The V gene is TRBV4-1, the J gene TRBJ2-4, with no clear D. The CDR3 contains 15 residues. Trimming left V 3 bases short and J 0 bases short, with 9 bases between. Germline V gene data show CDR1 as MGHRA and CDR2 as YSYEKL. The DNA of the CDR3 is TGCGCCAGCAGCCACCCACAGTTAGCCAAAAACATTCAGTACTTC. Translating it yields CASSHPQLAKNIQYF.

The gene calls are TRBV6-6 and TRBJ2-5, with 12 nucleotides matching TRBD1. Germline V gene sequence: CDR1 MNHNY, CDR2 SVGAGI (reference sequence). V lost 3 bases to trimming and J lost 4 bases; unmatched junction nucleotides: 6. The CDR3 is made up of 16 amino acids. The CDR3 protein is CASSYGTGGGSETQYF. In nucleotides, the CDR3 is TGTGCCAGCAGTTATGGGACAGGGGGCGGATCAGAGACCCAGTACTTC.

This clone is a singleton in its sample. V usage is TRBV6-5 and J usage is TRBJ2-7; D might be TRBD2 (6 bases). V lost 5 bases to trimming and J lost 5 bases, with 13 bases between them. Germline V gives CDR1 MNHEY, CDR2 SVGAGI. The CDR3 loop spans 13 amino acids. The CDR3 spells CASSIGGADEQYF. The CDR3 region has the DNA TGTGCCAGCAGTATCGGGGGAGCCGACGAGCAGTACTTC.

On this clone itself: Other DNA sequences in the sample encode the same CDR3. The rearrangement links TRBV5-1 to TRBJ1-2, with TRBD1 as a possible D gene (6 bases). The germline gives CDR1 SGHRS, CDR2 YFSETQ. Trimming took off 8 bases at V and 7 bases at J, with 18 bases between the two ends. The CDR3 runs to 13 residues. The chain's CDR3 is CASSLRGAGGYTF. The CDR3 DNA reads TGCGCCAGTAGCCTTCGGGGGGCGGGTGGCTACACCTTC.

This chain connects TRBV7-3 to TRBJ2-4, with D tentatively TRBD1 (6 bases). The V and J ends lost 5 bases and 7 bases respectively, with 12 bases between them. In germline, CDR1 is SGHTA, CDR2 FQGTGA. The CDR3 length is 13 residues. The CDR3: CASSSGQSNIQYF. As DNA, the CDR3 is TGTGCCAGCAGCAGTGGACAGAGCAACATTCAGTACTTC. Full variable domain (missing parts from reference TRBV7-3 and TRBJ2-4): GAGVSQTPSNKVTEKGKYVELRCDPISGHTALYWYRQSLGQGPEFLIYFQGTGAADDSGLPNDRFFAVRPEGSVSTLKIQRTERGDSAVYLCASSSGQSNIQYFGAGTRLSVL.

This CDR3 is CASSVGTSGSETQYF. As DNA, the CDR3 is TGTGCCAGCAGCGTAGGGACTAGCGGGAGTGAGACCCAGTACTTC. This chain uses TRBV9 with TRBJ2-5; 13 bases align to TRBD2. This CDR3 has 15 amino acids. Germline CDR1 is SGDLS and CDR2 is YYNGEE. The V segment lost 0 bases and the J segment 5 bases; nucleotides outside the gene matches: 1.

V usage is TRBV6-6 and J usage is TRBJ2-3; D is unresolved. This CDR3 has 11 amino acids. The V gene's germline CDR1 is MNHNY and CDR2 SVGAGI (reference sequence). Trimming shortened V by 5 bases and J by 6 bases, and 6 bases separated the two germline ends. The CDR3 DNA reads TGTGCCAGCAGTCGGAGCGATACGCAGTATTTT. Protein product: CASSRSDTQYF.

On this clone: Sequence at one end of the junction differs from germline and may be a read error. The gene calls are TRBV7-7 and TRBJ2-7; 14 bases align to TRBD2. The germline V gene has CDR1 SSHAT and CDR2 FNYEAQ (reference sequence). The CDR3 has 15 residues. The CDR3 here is CASSPGLAGGDEQYF. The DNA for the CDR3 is TGTGCTAGCAGCCCCGGACTAGCGGGAGGAGACGAGCAGTACTTC.

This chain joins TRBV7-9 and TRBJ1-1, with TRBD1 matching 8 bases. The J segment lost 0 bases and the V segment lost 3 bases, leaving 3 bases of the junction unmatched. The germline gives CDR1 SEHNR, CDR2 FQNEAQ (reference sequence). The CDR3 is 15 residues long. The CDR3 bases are TGTGCCAGCAGCTTCCGGACAGGGATGAACACTGAAGCTTTCTTT. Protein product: CASSFRTGMNTEAFF.

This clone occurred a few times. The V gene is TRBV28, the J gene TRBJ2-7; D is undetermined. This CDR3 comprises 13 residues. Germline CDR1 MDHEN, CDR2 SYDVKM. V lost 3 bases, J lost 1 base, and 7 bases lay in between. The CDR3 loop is CASSFGGSYEQYF. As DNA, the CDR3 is TGTGCCAGCAGTTTCGGCGGATCCTACGAGCAGTACTTC.

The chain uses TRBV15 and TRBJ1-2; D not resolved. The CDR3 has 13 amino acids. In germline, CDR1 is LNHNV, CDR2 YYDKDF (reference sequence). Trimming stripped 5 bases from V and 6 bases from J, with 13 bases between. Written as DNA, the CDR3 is TGTGCCACCAGCTCTTGGAGCAGTGATGGCTACACCTTC. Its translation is CATSSWSSDGYTF.

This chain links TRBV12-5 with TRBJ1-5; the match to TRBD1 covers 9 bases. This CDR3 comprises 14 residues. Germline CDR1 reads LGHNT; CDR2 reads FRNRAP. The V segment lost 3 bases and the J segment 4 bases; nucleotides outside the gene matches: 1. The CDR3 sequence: CASGFGTGNQPQHF. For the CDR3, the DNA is TGTGCTAGTGGTTTTGGGACAGGGAATCAGCCCCAGCATTTT.

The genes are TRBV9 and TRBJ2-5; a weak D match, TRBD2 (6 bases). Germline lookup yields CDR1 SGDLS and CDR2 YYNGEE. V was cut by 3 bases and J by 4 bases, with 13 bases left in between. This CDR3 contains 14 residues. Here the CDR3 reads CASSAGDPRETQYF. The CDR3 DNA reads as TGTGCCAGCAGCGCGGGGGACCCGCGAGAGACCCAGTACTTC.

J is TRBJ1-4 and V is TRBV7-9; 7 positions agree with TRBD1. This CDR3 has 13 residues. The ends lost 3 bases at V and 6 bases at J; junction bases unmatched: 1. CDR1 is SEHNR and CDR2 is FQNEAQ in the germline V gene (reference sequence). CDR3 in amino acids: CASSFGTDEKLFF. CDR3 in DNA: TGTGCCAGCAGCTTCGGGACAGATGAAAAACTGTTTTTT.

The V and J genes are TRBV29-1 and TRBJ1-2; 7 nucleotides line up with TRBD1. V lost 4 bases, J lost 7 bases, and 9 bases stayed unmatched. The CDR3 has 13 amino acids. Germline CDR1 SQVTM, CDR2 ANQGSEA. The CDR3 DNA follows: TGCAGCGTTGTGGACAGGTTGTACGCTGGCTACACCTTC. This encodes CSVVDRLYAGYTF.

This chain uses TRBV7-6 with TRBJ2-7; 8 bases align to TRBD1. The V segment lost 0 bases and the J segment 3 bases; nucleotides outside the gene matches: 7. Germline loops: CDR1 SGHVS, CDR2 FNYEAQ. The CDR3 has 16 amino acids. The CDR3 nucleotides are TGTGCCAGCAGCTTAGCGCCTGCAGGGGGCCTCTACGAGCAGTACTTC. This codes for CASSLAPAGGLYEQYF.

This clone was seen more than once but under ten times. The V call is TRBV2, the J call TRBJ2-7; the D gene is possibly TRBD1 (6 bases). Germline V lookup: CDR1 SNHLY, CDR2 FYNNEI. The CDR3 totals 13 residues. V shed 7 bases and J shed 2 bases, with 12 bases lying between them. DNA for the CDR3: TGTGCCAGCATTCAGGGGCAGACCTACGAGCAGTACTTC. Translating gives CASIQGQTYEQYF.

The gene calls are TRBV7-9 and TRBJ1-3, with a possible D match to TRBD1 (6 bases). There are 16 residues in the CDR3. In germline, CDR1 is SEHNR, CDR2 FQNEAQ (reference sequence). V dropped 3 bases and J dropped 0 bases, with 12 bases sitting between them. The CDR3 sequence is CASSLGAISSGNTIYF. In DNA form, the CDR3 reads TGTGCCAGCAGCTTGGGGGCCATTTCCTCTGGAAACACCATATATTTT.

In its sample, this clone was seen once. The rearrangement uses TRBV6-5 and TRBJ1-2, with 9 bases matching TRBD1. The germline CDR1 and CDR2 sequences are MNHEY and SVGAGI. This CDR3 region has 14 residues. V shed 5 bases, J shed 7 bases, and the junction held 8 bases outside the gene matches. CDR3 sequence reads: CASSHDRGVRGYTF. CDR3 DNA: TGTGCCAGCAGTCACGACAGGGGGGTACGTGGCTACACCTTC.

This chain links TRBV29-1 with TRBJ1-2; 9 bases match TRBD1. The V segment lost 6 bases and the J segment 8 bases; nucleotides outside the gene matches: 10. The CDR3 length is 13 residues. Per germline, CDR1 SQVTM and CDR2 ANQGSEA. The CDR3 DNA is TGCAGCGTCCAAACAGGGGGCACATTAGGCTACACCTTC. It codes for CSVQTGGTLGYTF.

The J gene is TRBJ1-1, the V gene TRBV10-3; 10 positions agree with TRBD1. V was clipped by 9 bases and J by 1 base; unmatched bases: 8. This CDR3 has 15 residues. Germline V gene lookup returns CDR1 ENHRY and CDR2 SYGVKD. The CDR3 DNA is TGTGCCATAGCCGGGACAGGGGTGAAGAACACTGAAGCTTTCTTT. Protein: CAIAGTGVKNTEAFF.

This CDR3 reads CASSPTAGGMHGYTF. CDR3 DNA: TGTGCCAGCAGCCCTACGGCAGGGGGTATGCATGGCTACACCTTC. The chain is built from TRBV7-2 and TRBJ1-2; 7 positions agree with TRBD1. The CDR3 is 15 residues long. V gave up 5 bases and J gave up 6 bases; unmatched junction bases: 12. Germline CDR1 SGHTA, CDR2 FQGNSA. Based on the CDR3 plus reference TRBV7-2 and TRBJ1-2, the full variable domain is GAGVSQSPSNKVTEKGKDVELRCDPISGHTALYWYRQSLGQGLEFLIYFQGNSAPDKSGLPSDRFSAERTGGSVSTLTIQRTQQEDSAVYLCASSPTAGGMHGYTFGSGTRLTVV.

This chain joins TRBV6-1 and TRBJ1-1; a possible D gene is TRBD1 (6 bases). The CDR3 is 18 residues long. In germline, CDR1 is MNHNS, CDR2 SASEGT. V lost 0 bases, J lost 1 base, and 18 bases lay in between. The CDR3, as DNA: TGTGCCAGCAGTGAAGCGCGTAGGGGGGGGTTTAGGAACACTGAAGCTTTCTTT. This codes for CASSEARRGGFRNTEAFF.